The 3 T cell receptor beta chains below were found in one sample sequenced in a study of CD8+ T cells in alopecia areata. In each case, RNA was isolated and then reverse transcribed into cDNA as the sequencing template. Clones were read by immunoSEQ multiplex PCR, and TCRdb kept only the in-frame ones, dropping some. The table shows about 210,000 clones, with over 40% occurring only once. Described treatment: oral pan-JAK inhibitor, 5-10 mg twice daily. The source was CD4+ T cells sorted from blood, collected at approximately week 37, from a patient treated with tofacitinib. These receptors came from a human donor with alopecia areata.

J is TRBJ2-4 and V is TRBV28, with D possibly being TRBD2 (6 bases). CDR3 size: 14 residues. The germline CDR1 and CDR2 sequences are MDHEN and SYDVKM. Between the trimmed V and J ends, which lost 5 bases and 5 bases, there was a span of 13 bases. CDR3 DNA sequence: TGTGCCAGCAGTCCCGGAGGGGTCCAAAACATTCAGTACTTC. This codes for CASSPGGVQNIQYF.

To note about this clone: Other DNA sequences within the sample encode an identical CDR3. The chain combines TRBV5-1 with TRBJ2-2, with 11 bases lining up with TRBD2. This CDR3 has 16 residues. V was pared by 2 bases and J by 4 bases, with 4 bases of the junction left unmatched. CDR1 and CDR2 (germline): SGHRS, YFSETQ. The DNA of the CDR3 is TGCGCCAGCAGCTTAACCGGGACTAGCGGCACCGGGGAGCTGTTTTTT. Protein sequence: CASSLTGTSGTGELFF.

The rearrangement uses TRBV19 and TRBJ2-1; D is uncertain. V lost 5 bases and J lost 6, with 17 bases in between. This CDR3 region has 15 residues. CDR1 and CDR2 from the germline V gene are LNHDA and SQIVND (reference sequence). CDR3 sequence: CASSSQGGPFNEQFF. In DNA, the CDR3 is TGTGCCAGTAGTTCCCAAGGTGGCCCCTTCAATGAGCAGTTCTTC.